Shown below are 9 T cell receptor beta chains from a single sample sequenced in a study of T cell responses to AZD1222 COVID-19 vaccine (dated by TCRdb to 2020 to 2022). Libraries were constructed by the immunoSEQ multiplex PCR assay. Entries here come from immuneACCESS through TCRdb and include only in-frame sequences with V and J called. Some clones fail to appear in such tables; in the studies checked, an unresolved V gene covers under half of the shortfall, and the cause of the remainder is unknown. This sample holds about 160,000 clones; 91% were observed only once. In total, the top ten clones hold around 4.4% of the sample. In light of the paper, this sample's time point label describes: baseline before first vaccination. The source was peripheral blood, collected on day 0 of AZD1222 vaccination. The receptor source for this set is an adult in good health.

The gene calls are TRBV11-2 and TRBJ2-5, with a tentative D call TRBD1 (6 bases). CDR1 and CDR2 from the germline V gene are SGHAT and FQNNGV. The CDR3 covers 18 residues. Trimming took 6 bases from V and 0 from J, leaving 23 bases between them. The CDR3 here is CASRGWGQNFGNQETQYF. The CDR3 nucleotides are TGTGCCAGCAGGGGTTGGGGGCAGAATTTCGGTAACCAAGAGACCCAGTACTTC.

The chain combines TRBV11-2 with TRBJ1-2, with D uncertain. The CDR3 runs to 13 residues. The germline V and J ends were trimmed by 0 bases and 8 bases, with 10 bases remaining between them. The germline gives CDR1 SGHAT, CDR2 FQNNGV. The DNA of the CDR3 is TGTGCCAGCAGCTTAGATTGGAGAGGAGGCTACACCTTC. Translation: CASSLDWRGGYTF.

The V and J genes are TRBV9 and TRBJ2-7; D is unresolved. From germline, CDR1 is SGDLS and CDR2 YYNGEE. The CDR3 covers 14 residues. V lost 0 bases and J 3 bases, leaving 10 bases between the germline ends. CDR3 sequence reads: CASSVAGSDYEQYF. The DNA for the CDR3 is TGTGCCAGCAGCGTAGCGGGCAGCGACTACGAGCAGTACTTC.

The V and J genes are TRBV28 and TRBJ2-7; D gene unclear. The CDR3 has 13 residues. The ends were cut back, 3 bases at V and 5 bases at J, with 11 bases in the middle. Germline V CDR1 and CDR2: MDHEN, SYDVKM. The CDR3 DNA reads as TGTGCCAGCAGTTTCGAGGAATACCACGAGCAGTACTTC. Its translation is CASSFEEYHEQYF.

The rearrangement links TRBV12-5 to TRBJ2-2, with D possibly being TRBD2 (6 bases). This CDR3 contains 16 residues. Germline loops: CDR1 LGHNT, CDR2 FRNRAP. V was clipped by 0 bases and J by 1 base, with 9 bases between them. The CDR3 DNA reads as TGTGCTAGTGGTTTGGTATACGGGGGGAACACCGGGGAGCTGTTTTTT. It specifies CASGLVYGGNTGELFF.

The chain's CDR3 is CASSGTASYEQYF. The DNA of the CDR3 is TGTGCCAGCAGTGGGACGGCTTCCTACGAGCAGTACTTC. V usage is TRBV28 and J usage is TRBJ2-7; tentatively, D is TRBD1 or TRBD2 (5 bases each). The germline CDR1 and CDR2 sequences are MDHEN and SYDVKM. Trimming took off 5 bases at V and 1 base at J, with 9 bases between the two ends. There are 13 residues in the CDR3. Full variable domain (missing parts from reference TRBV28 and TRBJ2-7): DVKVTQSSRYLVKRTGEKVFLECVQDMDHENMFWYRQDPGLGLRLIYFSYDVKMKEKGDIPEGYSVSREKKERFSLILESASTNQTSMYLCASSGTASYEQYFGPGTRLTVT.

In nucleotides, the CDR3 is TGTGCCAGCAGGTCGAAAGGACTGGAGTACAATGAGCAGTTCTTC. Translation: CASRSKGLEYNEQFF. J is TRBJ2-1 and V is TRBV5-4, with D possibly TRBD2 on 5 matching bases. V was trimmed by 5 bases and J by 4 bases, leaving 16 bases between them. The CDR3 has 15 residues. CDR1 is SGHNT and CDR2 is YYREEE in the germline V gene (reference sequence).

The gene calls are TRBV12-3 or TRBV12-4 and TRBJ2-1, with D unclear. This CDR3 has 13 amino acids. The V gene lost 3 bases and the J gene lost 7 bases, with 10 bases spanning the gap. The CDR3 protein is CASSFTTLNEQFF. The DNA of the CDR3 is TGTGCCAGCAGTTTTACCACGCTTAATGAGCAGTTCTTC.

The rearrangement uses TRBV6-2 or TRBV6-3 and TRBJ2-7; unclear D gene. The germline CDR1 and CDR2 sequences are MNHEY and SVGEGT. Trimming removed 1 base from V and 0 bases from J, with 10 bases in between. The length of the CDR3 is 15 residues. The CDR3 region has the DNA TGTGCCAGCAGTTACTGGCCCCAGAGCTCCTACGAGCAGTACTTC. This gives the protein CASSYWPQSSYEQYF.